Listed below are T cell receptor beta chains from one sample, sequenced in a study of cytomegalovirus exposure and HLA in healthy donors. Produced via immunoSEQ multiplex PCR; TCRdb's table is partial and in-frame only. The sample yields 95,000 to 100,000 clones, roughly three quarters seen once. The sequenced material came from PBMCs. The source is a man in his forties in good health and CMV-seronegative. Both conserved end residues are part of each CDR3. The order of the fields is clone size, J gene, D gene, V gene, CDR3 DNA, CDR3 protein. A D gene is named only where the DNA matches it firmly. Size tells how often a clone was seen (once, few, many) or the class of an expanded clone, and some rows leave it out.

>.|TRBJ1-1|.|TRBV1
TGCACCAGCAGCCAAAAAAGGACCCGGGACACCCGAATAGCTTTCTTT
CTSSQKRTRDTRIAFF
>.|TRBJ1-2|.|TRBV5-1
TGCGCCAGCAGCTTGCCTATTACTAACTATGGCTACACCTTC
CASSLPITNYGYTF
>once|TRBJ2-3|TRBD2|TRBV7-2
TGTGCCAGCAGCTTCCGACTAGCGGGGGGGTTCGATACGCAGTATTTT
CASSFRLAGGFDTQYF
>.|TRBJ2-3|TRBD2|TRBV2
TGTGCCAGCAGCCCGACGGGAGGGGGAGATACGCAGTATTTT
CASSPTGGGDTQYF
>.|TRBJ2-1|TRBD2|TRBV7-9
TGTGCCAGCAGCTTATCATTAGCGGGGTCATACAATGAGCAGTTCTTC
CASSLSLAGSYNEQFF
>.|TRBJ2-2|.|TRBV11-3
TGTGCCAGCAACTTACGTCAGGTCGGGGAGCTGTTTTTT
CASNLRQVGELFF
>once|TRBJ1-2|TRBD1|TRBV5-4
TGTGCCAGCAGCCCGAATCGACAGGGAAGAGGCTATGGCTACACCTTC
CASSPNRQGRGYGYTF
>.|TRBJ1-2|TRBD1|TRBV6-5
TGTGCCAGCAGTTCCGGGACAGGGTCTAAGGCCACCTTC
CASSSGTGSKATF
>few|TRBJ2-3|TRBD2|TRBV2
TGTGCCAGCATTCGCGGGGGGGCCACAGATACGCAGTATTTT
CASIRGGATDTQYF
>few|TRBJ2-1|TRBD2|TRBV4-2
TGTGCCAGCAGCCAAGATGGGGGGACTAGCTACAATGAGCAGTTCTTC
CASSQDGGTSYNEQFF
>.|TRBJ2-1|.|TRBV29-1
TGCAGCGTTCAGAACAGGGCTTCGTACAATGAGCAGTTCTTC
CSVQNRASYNEQFF
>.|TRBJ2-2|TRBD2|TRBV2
TGTGCCAGCACTCCTTCGACTAGCGGGGTCACCGGGGAGCTGTTTTTT
CASTPSTSGVTGELFF
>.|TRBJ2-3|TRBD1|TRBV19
TGTGCCAGTAGTACAAGACAGGGTTTAACAGATACGCAGTATTTT
CASSTRQGLTDTQYF
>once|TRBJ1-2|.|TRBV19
TGTGCCAGTATAGAGCCAACACGGGACTATGGCTACACCTTC
CASIEPTRDYGYTF
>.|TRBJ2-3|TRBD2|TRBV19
TGTGCCAGACGCCGAGGGGCGGGGGTCTCGAACGATACGCAGTATTTT
CARRRGAGVSNDTQYF
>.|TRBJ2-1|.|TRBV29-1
TGCAGCGTTTCAATGAGCAATGAGCAGTTCTTC
CSVSMSNEQFF
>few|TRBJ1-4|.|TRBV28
TGTGCCAGCCGCGGGGCCGCAACTAATGAAAAACTGTTTTTT
CASRGAATNEKLFF
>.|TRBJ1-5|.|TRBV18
TGTGCCAGCTCACCATTCGACACGGATAGCAATCAGCCCCAGCATTTT
CASSPFDTDSNQPQHF
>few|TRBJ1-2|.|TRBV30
TGTGCCTGGCGGGACTCTGGAGGGTATGGCTACACCTTC
CAWRDSGGYGYTF
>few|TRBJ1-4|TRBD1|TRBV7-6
TGTGCCAGCAGGGAGGGGGCTTATGAAAAACTGTTTTTT
CASREGAYEKLFF
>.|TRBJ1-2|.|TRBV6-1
TGTGCCAGCAGCGAGAGGGACATACCCTATGGCTACACCTTC
CASSERDIPYGYTF
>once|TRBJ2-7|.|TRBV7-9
TGTGCCAGCAGCTTAGCGGTGGGGGGCGAGCAGTACTTC
CASSLAVGGEQYF
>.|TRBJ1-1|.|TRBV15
TGTGCCACCAGCAGAGAGGGACTGGGAGCCACTGAAGCTTTCTTT
CATSREGLGATEAFF
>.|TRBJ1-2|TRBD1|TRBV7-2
TGTGCCAGCAGCTTAGTGGGGACAGGGATCGACGGCTACACCTTC
CASSLVGTGIDGYTF
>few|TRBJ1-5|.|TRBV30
TGTGCCTGGAGAACAGTATGTGAAGCTCAGCCCCAGCATTTT
CAWRTVCEAQPQHF
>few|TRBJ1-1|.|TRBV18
TGTGCCAGCTCACCAGCATCGCCCTACGGGGGGGCTTTCTTT
CASSPASPYGGAFF
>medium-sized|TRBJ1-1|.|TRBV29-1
TGCAGCGTTGACCCCAGGTTAGGCTTGAACACTGAAGCTTTCTTT
CSVDPRLGLNTEAFF
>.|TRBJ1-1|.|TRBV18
TGTGCCAGCTCCCCGGGACTGCCTGAAGCTTTCTTT
CASSPGLPEAFF
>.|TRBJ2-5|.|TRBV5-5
TGTGCCAGCAGCCCGCTGACTATGGCGCTGGAGGAGACCCAGTACTTC
CASSPLTMALEETQYF
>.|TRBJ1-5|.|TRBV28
TGTGCCAGCAGTTTAGTTCAAGGGGGTCGACAGCCCCAGCATTTT
CASSLVQGGRQPQHF
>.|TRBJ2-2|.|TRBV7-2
TGTGCCAGCAGCTTGACCCGGACTCTCCAAACCGGGGAGCTGTTTTTT
CASSLTRTLQTGELFF
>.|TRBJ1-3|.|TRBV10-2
TGCGCCAGCAGTGGAGCTCAGGGGCAAGGTGGAAACACCATATATTTT
CASSGAQGQGGNTIYF
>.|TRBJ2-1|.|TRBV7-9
TGTGCCAGCAGCTTCACTAGCAGCTACGATGAGCAGTTCTTC
CASSFTSSYDEQFF
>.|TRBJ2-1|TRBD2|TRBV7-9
TGTGCCAGCAGCTTAGCCCTAGCGGGTGCCTACAATGAGCAGTTCTTC
CASSLALAGAYNEQFF
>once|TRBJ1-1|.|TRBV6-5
TGTGCCAGCAGTTACTCTCGTGTCGAGGGCGTTGAAGCTTTCTTT
CASSYSRVEGVEAFF
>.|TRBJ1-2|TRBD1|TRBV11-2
TGTGCCAGCAGCTTAGGGACAGGGAGCGGGTACACCTTC
CASSLGTGSGYTF
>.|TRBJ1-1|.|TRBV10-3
TGTGCCATCAGCCTCGGGGACATGAACACTGAAGCTTTCTTT
CAISLGDMNTEAFF
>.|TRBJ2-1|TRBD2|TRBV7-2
TGTGCCAGCAGCCGACTAGCGGGGGGTGGGAATGAGCAGTTCTTC
CASSRLAGGGNEQFF
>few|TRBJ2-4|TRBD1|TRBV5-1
TGCGCCAGCAGCTCGCAGGGACAGGGTGGGAGCATTCAGTACTTC
CASSSQGQGGSIQYF
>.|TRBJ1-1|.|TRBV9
TGTGCCAGCAGCCTAGGCCCGAGGGGGGGAACTGAAGCTTTCTTT
CASSLGPRGGTEAFF
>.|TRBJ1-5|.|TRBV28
TGTGCCTCCGGAGGGGGCAATCAGCCCCAGCATTTT
CASGGGNQPQHF
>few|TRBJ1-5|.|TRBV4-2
TGTGCCAGCAGCCAAGATCCTGGGGCGAGCAATCAGCCCCAGCATTTT
CASSQDPGASNQPQHF
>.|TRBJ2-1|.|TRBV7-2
TGTGCCAGCAGCTTAGAAGTGGCCCCTTACAATGAGCAGTTCTTC
CASSLEVAPYNEQFF